This T cell receptor beta chain was sequenced during a study of blood T cell repertoires in COVID-19 (dated by TCRdb to the early 2020s). In the study overall: The collaborator samples originated in the United States, Italy and Spain and spanned the acute and convalescent phases of COVID-19. The material from the prospective study consisted of cDNA or gDNA derived from T cells, B-cell-depleted T cells, or PBMCs. HLA class I and class II types, where available, came from metadata supplied by the sample provider rather than from assay-based typing. Samples came from the ongoing ImmuneRACE study (first 160 participants) plus 1,254 subjects from 6 global collaborators. Sample metadata almost always included a de-identified subject ID, COVID-19 status, age in years and sex. The dataset comprised deeply sampled blood TCRbeta repertoires from subjects exposed to, actively infected with, or recovered from COVID-19. A freely available public database, intended as a resource for researchers studying the immune response to SARS-CoV-2, is where the repertoires were released.

Broad study findings and their caveats: Clinical and demographic metadata were provided uncurated, with the amount varying by source and participant.

Notes on this clone: Its specific antigen is unknown. The sample holds no much larger clone one base away, and base qualities are not on file.

Trimming costs V 3 bases and J 1 base, and their ends lie 6 bases apart. The CDR3 contains 13 residues, cysteine and phenylalanine counted. The only DNA kept is the CDR3, 39 bases in frame from the first base. Via the germline V gene, CDR1 is SNHLY and CDR2 FYNNEI. TCRbeta CDR3 regions were amplified from genomic DNA using the immunoSEQ Assay, a bias-controlled multiplex PCR. In the authors' own workflow: Within the assay, amplification of reference gene primers was used to estimate how many nucleated cells each sample contained. To quantify the absolute abundance of each unique TCRbeta CDR3 rearrangement, sequence reads were collapsed and filtered. For each sample, productive Simpson clonality was calculated as the square root of Simpson's diversity index across productive rearrangements. TCRdb carries this immuneACCESS record with in-frame sequences only. Its versions omit some clonotypes, under half of them owing to an unresolved V gene in the studies checked, with the rest unexplained. V and J calls and clone size are copied from that table; D and trimming were computed from the DNA. The sample table holds about 250,000 clones, of which about 83% were seen once. Of the sample, approximately 6.2% is held by the ten largest clones.

One collaborating source in Seattle enrolled patients while the patients were actively infected and followed the patients over time throughout the course of disease. Each collaborating institution followed its own protocols to collect whole blood in K2EDTA tubes. Collaborator samples were shipped for TCRbeta analysis as frozen whole blood, isolated PBMCs, or DNA extracted from either sample type. Sample: peripheral blood. The chain is encoded by TRBV2 joined to TRBJ2-5, with the D gene not clear enough to name. This TCR was sampled from a woman of 80 years or more with COVID-19, enrolled during active disease. The DNA sequence reads TGTGCCAGCAGTGATAACTTCCAAGAGACCCAGTACTTC. The resulting protein is CASSDNFQETQYF.